Listed below are T cell receptor beta chains from one sample, sequenced in a study of regulatory T cells in long-lasting Graves disease. TCRdb reprocessed the multiplex PCR reads with MiXCR, giving one entry per CDR3 protein. Here the sample spans around 360,000 distinct CDR3 sequences, under 20% being singletons. The same specimen was also included in a second study, on T cells in Graves' hyperthyroidism and ophthalmopathy.

The sequences come from peripheral blood mononuclear cells (PBMCs), collected at new diagnosis, from a patient treated with antithyroid drugs. Receptors originate from a young woman with Graves disease. The CDR3 runs from the conserved cysteine through the conserved F or W. A D gene is named only where the DNA matches it firmly. Where a row states a size, it is once, few, many or the class of an expanded clone; other rows omit it.

CDR3: CASSGHGGSAEAFF
DNA: TGTGCCAGCAGTGGTCATGGTGGGAGCGCTGAAGCTTTCTTT
size: few
D: NA
J: TRBJ1-1
V: TRBV6-1

CDR3: CASSGTGNEKLFF
DNA: TGTGCCAGCAGCGGGACCGGGAATGAAAAACTGTTTTTT
size: many
D: NA
J: TRBJ1-4
V: TRBV9

CDR3: CASSPLAGVLSYEQYF
DNA: TGTGCCAGCAGTCCTTTAGCGGGGGTCCTCTCCTACGAGCAGTACTTC
size: many
D: TRBD2
J: TRBJ2-7
V: TRBV6-1

CDR3: CASREGTGREQYF
DNA: TGCGCCAGCAGGGAAGGGACAGGCCGCGAGCAGTACTTC
size: many
D: TRBD1
J: TRBJ2-7
V: TRBV10-1

CDR3: CASSTRGNSPLHF
DNA: TGTGCCAGCAGTACACGCGGGAATTCACCCCTCCACTTT
size: many
D: NA
J: TRBJ1-6
V: TRBV28

CDR3: CASSFGGDGHTF
DNA: TGTGCCAGCAGTTTTGGCGGGGATGGCCACACCTTC
size: NA
D: NA
J: TRBJ1-2
V: TRBV27

CDR3: CASSLDRVPYNEQFF
DNA: TGTGCCAGCAGCTTAGACAGGGTCCCCTACAATGAGCAGTTCTTC
size: many
D: TRBD1
J: TRBJ2-1
V: TRBV28

CDR3: CASSDTGTSSYNEQFF
DNA: TGTGCCAGCAGCGATACAGGCACGAGCTCCTACAATGAGCAGTTCTTC
size: many
D: NA
J: TRBJ2-1
V: TRBV7-6

CDR3: CASSQEPAVSSYNEQFF
DNA: TGTGCCAGCAGCCAAGAGCCAGCGGTGAGCTCCTACAATGAGCAGTTCTTC
size: many
D: NA
J: TRBJ2-1
V: TRBV3-1

CDR3: CASSTQGKNYGYTF
DNA: TGTGCCAGCAGTACACAGGGGAAAAACTATGGCTACACCTTC
size: NA
D: TRBD1
J: TRBJ1-2
V: TRBV5-6

CDR3: CASSLSPLAGKEEQYF
DNA: TGTGCCAGCAGTTTATCCCCCCTAGCGGGAAAAGAAGAGCAGTACTTC
size: many
D: TRBD2
J: TRBJ2-7
V: TRBV27

CDR3: CASSLWVATNEKLFF
DNA: TGTGCCAGCAGTCTGTGGGTTGCAACTAATGAAAAACTGTTTTTT
size: many
D: NA
J: TRBJ1-4
V: TRBV5-5

CDR3: CRTGGEEQFF
DNA: TGCAGAACGGGGGGTGAAGAGCAGTTCTTC
size: many
D: TRBD2
J: TRBJ2-1
V: TRBV20-1

CDR3: CASSQDGGTMNTEAFF
DNA: TGTGCCAGCAGCCAAGATGGGGGCACTATGAACACTGAAGCTTTCTTT
size: NA
D: NA
J: TRBJ1-1
V: TRBV3-1

CDR3: CASSLAGGSPLHF
DNA: TGTGCCAGCAGCTTAGCGGGGGGATCACCCCTCCACTTT
size: many
D: NA
J: TRBJ1-6
V: TRBV11-1

CDR3: CASSPLNYEQYF
DNA: TGTGCCAGCAGTCCGTTGAACTACGAGCAGTACTTC
size: many
D: NA
J: TRBJ2-7
V: TRBV28

CDR3: CASSLGRAGDRNEQFF
DNA: TGTGCTAGCAGCTTAGGCAGGGCAGGGGATAGGAATGAGCAGTTCTTC
size: many
D: NA
J: TRBJ2-1
V: TRBV7-7

CDR3: CASSIGLAETQYF
DNA: TGCGCCAGCAGCATCGGACTAGCGGAGACCCAGTACTTC
size: many
D: TRBD2
J: TRBJ2-5
V: TRBV5-1

CDR3: CASSPGQGVADTQYF
DNA: TGTGCCAGCTCCCCCGGACAGGGTGTTGCAGATACGCAGTATTTT
size: many
D: TRBD1
J: TRBJ2-3
V: TRBV18

CDR3: CASSNTPGGTEQYF
DNA: TGTGCCAGCAGTAATACCCCCGGAGGAACCGAGCAGTACTTC
size: many
D: NA
J: TRBJ2-7
V: TRBV27

CDR3: CASSLLGGDGTGELFF
DNA: TGTGCCAGCAGCTTGTTAGGAGGGGATGGCACCGGGGAGCTGTTTTTT
size: NA
D: NA
J: TRBJ2-2
V: TRBV5-6

CDR3: CAITARADTDTQYF
DNA: TGTGCCATCACCGCCCGGGCTGACACAGATACGCAGTATTTT
size: many
D: NA
J: TRBJ2-3
V: TRBV10-3

CDR3: CASSQDFRTSGARDTQYF
DNA: TGTGCCAGCAGCCAGGACTTCAGGACTAGCGGGGCGCGGGATACGCAGTATTTT
size: many
D: TRBD2
J: TRBJ2-3
V: TRBV4-2

CDR3: CASSRALGLAGWLETQYF
DNA: TGTGCCAGCAGCCGGGCCCTCGGGCTAGCGGGATGGCTAGAGACCCAGTACTTC
size: many
D: TRBD2
J: TRBJ2-5
V: TRBV27

CDR3: CASAEASGGYEQYF
DNA: TGCGCCAGCGCGGAAGCTAGCGGGGGTTACGAGCAGTACTTC
size: many
D: TRBD2
J: TRBJ2-7
V: TRBV5-1

CDR3: CASSFNRGGGEQYF
DNA: TGTGCCAGCAGCTTTAACAGGGGTGGTGGCGAGCAGTACTTC
size: many
D: TRBD1
J: TRBJ2-7
V: TRBV13

CDR3: CASSVVVGEQFF
DNA: TGTGCCAGCAGCGTAGTGGTCGGGGAGCAGTTCTTC
size: few
D: NA
J: TRBJ2-1
V: TRBV9

CDR3: CASRKGQSLHQPQHF
DNA: TGTGCCAGCAGAAAGGGACAGAGCCTTCATCAGCCCCAGCATTTT
size: few
D: TRBD1
J: TRBJ1-5
V: TRBV5-6

CDR3: CASSLLSGGTEAFF
DNA: TGTGCCAGCAGCCTCCTTTCGGGGGGCACTGAAGCTTTCTTT
size: many
D: NA
J: TRBJ1-1
V: TRBV5-1

CDR3: CASRTGEVGEQYF
DNA: TGCGCCAGCAGGACAGGGGAGGTCGGGGAGCAGTACTTC
size: many
D: TRBD1
J: TRBJ2-7
V: TRBV5-1

CDR3: CASSSTDRATDTQYF
DNA: TGTGCCAGCAGTTCCACAGACAGGGCCACAGATACGCAGTATTTT
size: few
D: TRBD1
J: TRBJ2-3
V: TRBV28

CDR3: CASSSRGGPGRDEQYF
DNA: TGTGCCAGCTCAAGTCGGGGGGGCCCAGGGAGGGACGAGCAGTACTTC
size: many
D: TRBD2
J: TRBJ2-7
V: TRBV28

CDR3: CASSLSYSYGYTF
DNA: TGTGCCAGCAGTTTAAGTTACAGCTATGGCTACACCTTC
size: many
D: NA
J: TRBJ1-2
V: TRBV12-3/TRBV12-4

CDR3: CASSQNRQGRWDEQFF
DNA: TGTGCCAGTAGTCAGAACAGACAGGGGAGGTGGGATGAGCAGTTCTTC
size: NA
D: TRBD1
J: TRBJ2-1
V: TRBV19

CDR3: CASSSSITGWILATNEKLFF
DNA: TGTGCCAGCAGTTCAAGCATAACAGGGTGGATACTTGCAACTAATGAAAAACTGTTTTTT
size: many
D: NA
J: TRBJ1-4
V: TRBV6-5

CDR3: CASSVGRSNYGYTF
DNA: TGTGCCAGCAGCGTGGGACGGTCGAACTATGGCTACACCTTC
size: many
D: NA
J: TRBJ1-2
V: TRBV9

CDR3: CASSREASGSTDTQYF
DNA: TGCGCCAGCAGCCGGGAGGCTAGCGGCAGCACAGATACGCAGTATTTT
size: few
D: TRBD2
J: TRBJ2-3
V: TRBV5-1

CDR3: CSATGTTYGYTF
DNA: TGCAGTGCAACCGGGACAACCTATGGCTACACCTTC
size: many
D: NA
J: TRBJ1-2
V: TRBV20-1

CDR3: CATSRAERGGAETQYF
DNA: TGTGCCACCAGCAGAGCGGAGCGGGGGGGCGCAGAGACCCAGTACTTC
size: NA
D: TRBD2
J: TRBJ2-5
V: TRBV15

CDR3: CASSISGLAGFDNEQFF
DNA: TGTGCCAGTAGTATAAGCGGACTAGCGGGATTTGATAATGAGCAGTTCTTC
size: once
D: TRBD2
J: TRBJ2-1
V: TRBV19

CDR3: CASGFGLQETQYF
DNA: TGTGCTAGTGGTTTCGGCCTACAAGAGACCCAGTACTTC
size: many
D: NA
J: TRBJ2-5
V: TRBV12-5

CDR3: CASSVGNSEAQETQYF
DNA: TGTGCCAGCAGCGTAGGCAATAGCGAGGCTCAAGAGACCCAGTACTTC
size: NA
D: NA
J: TRBJ2-5
V: TRBV9

CDR3: CASSSEGDEQYF
DNA: TGTGCCAGCAGTTCGGAGGGAGACGAGCAGTACTTC
size: many
D: NA
J: TRBJ2-7
V: TRBV6-2/TRBV6-3

CDR3: CASSLRTNEKLFF
DNA: TGTGCCAGCAGCTTGAGAACTAATGAAAAACTGTTTTTT
size: many
D: NA
J: TRBJ1-4
V: TRBV7-2

CDR3: CASSQYSYGYTF
DNA: TGCGCCAGCAGCCAATACTCCTATGGCTACACCTTC
size: once
D: NA
J: TRBJ1-2
V: TRBV4-1

CDR3: CASSSGAGQGDQPQHF
DNA: TGTGCCAGCAGTTCCGGGGCGGGACAGGGGGATCAGCCCCAGCATTTT
size: many
D: TRBD1
J: TRBJ1-5
V: TRBV28

CDR3: CASSLVGAGGETQYF
DNA: TGTGCCAGCAGCTTGGTGGGAGCGGGGGGAGAGACCCAGTACTTC
size: many
D: TRBD2
J: TRBJ2-5
V: TRBV5-4

CDR3: CASSQGTGSSYEQYF
DNA: TGTGCCAGCAGCCAAGGGACAGGGAGCTCCTACGAGCAGTACTTC
size: NA
D: TRBD1
J: TRBJ2-7
V: TRBV3-1

CDR3: CSALNYRRPWEQYF
DNA: TGCAGTGCCCTCAACTACCGGCGCCCATGGGAGCAGTACTTC
size: many
D: NA
J: TRBJ2-7
V: TRBV20-1

CDR3: CSASPMEGQGNTQPQHF
DNA: TGCAGTGCTAGCCCTATGGAGGGACAGGGGAATACTCAGCCCCAGCATTTT
size: few
D: TRBD1
J: TRBJ1-5
V: TRBV20-1

CDR3: CASSFAYEQYF
DNA: TGTGCCAGCAGTTTCGCCTACGAGCAGTACTTC
size: many
D: NA
J: TRBJ2-7
V: TRBV28

CDR3: CASSPSGGAPDTQYF
DNA: TGTGCCAGCAGTCCAAGCGGGGGGGCCCCAGATACGCAGTATTTT
size: many
D: TRBD2
J: TRBJ2-3
V: TRBV12-3/TRBV12-4

CDR3: CASSSNLAGLPYEQYF
DNA: TGTGCCAGCAGCTCCAATCTAGCGGGATTACCCTACGAGCAGTACTTC
size: many
D: TRBD2
J: TRBJ2-7
V: TRBV11-2

CDR3: CSVGEVGGYTF
DNA: TGCAGCGTTGGGGAGGTGGGCGGCTACACCTTC
size: NA
D: NA
J: TRBJ1-2
V: TRBV29-1

CDR3: CASGPWLALAGNTQYF
DNA: TGTGCCAGCGGGCCTTGGCTAGCGCTGGCAGGGAATACGCAGTATTTT
size: NA
D: NA
J: TRBJ2-3
V: TRBV6-2/TRBV6-3

CDR3: CASSLTAGQYETQYF
DNA: TGTGCCAGCAGCTTAACCGCCGGACAGTATGAGACCCAGTACTTC
size: many
D: NA
J: TRBJ2-5
V: TRBV7-3

CDR3: CSVAPGTDLGEQYF
DNA: TGCAGCGTCGCCCCCGGGACAGACTTGGGGGAGCAGTACTTC
size: many
D: TRBD1
J: TRBJ2-7
V: TRBV29-1

CDR3: CAISESRLAFSYEQYF
DNA: TGTGCCATCAGTGAGTCGCGACTAGCCTTTAGCTACGAGCAGTACTTC
size: many
D: TRBD2
J: TRBJ2-7
V: TRBV10-3